This is a list of T cell receptor beta chains from one sample in a study of blood T cell repertoires in COVID-19. The data were produced by immunoSEQ multiplex PCR, yet TCRdb's version contains in-frame clones alone and is incomplete. The sample gives approximately 250,000 clones, around nine tenths of which show up once; roughly a tenth is in the top ten. The sample comprised peripheral blood. The source of these receptors is a woman in her 70s with COVID-19, enrolled during active disease. Both conserved end residues are part of each CDR3. Fields, in order: CDR3 protein, CDR3 DNA, clone size, J gene, V gene, D gene. D genes are given only for firm matches. Where a row states a size, it is once, few, many or the class of an expanded clone; other rows omit it.

CDR3: CASSYGFEQGGEQYF
DNA: TGTGCCAGCAGTTACGGATTCGAACAGGGGGGCGAGCAGTACTTC
size: -
J: TRBJ2-7
V: TRBV6-5
D: TRBD1

CDR3: CASYPRGNSPSNTGELFF
DNA: TGTGCCAGCTATCCACGGGGGAATTCGCCCTCGAACACCGGGGAGCTGTTTTTT
size: once
J: TRBJ2-2
V: TRBV28
D: -

CDR3: CASTLAVTTDTQYF
DNA: TGTGCCAGCACCTTGGCGGTAACCACAGATACGCAGTATTTT
size: -
J: TRBJ2-3
V: TRBV5-8
D: -

CDR3: CATPGTSGEQFF
DNA: TGTGCCACCCCCGGGACTAGCGGTGAGCAGTTCTTC
size: -
J: TRBJ2-1
V: TRBV28
D: TRBD2

CDR3: CARADRGMKAFF
DNA: TGCGCCAGGGCGGACAGGGGGATGAAAGCTTTCTTT
size: -
J: TRBJ1-1
V: TRBV10-1
D: TRBD1

CDR3: CASSQDIRTGVVDTQYF
DNA: TGTGCCAGCAGCCAAGATATTAGGACAGGGGTTGTAGATACGCAGTATTTT
size: -
J: TRBJ2-3
V: TRBV3-1/TRBV3-2
D: TRBD1

CDR3: CASSVGGRVGEQYF
DNA: TGTGCCAGCAGTGTTGGCGGGAGGGTAGGGGAGCAGTACTTC
size: -
J: TRBJ2-7
V: TRBV2
D: TRBD2

CDR3: CASAARTDTQYF
DNA: TGTGCCAGCGCAGCGAGAACAGATACGCAGTATTTT
size: -
J: TRBJ2-3
V: TRBV6-5
D: -

CDR3: CASSSFRVGYTF
DNA: TGTGCCAGCAGTTCTTTCAGGGTTGGCTACACCTTC
size: -
J: TRBJ1-2
V: TRBV12-3/TRBV12-4
D: -

CDR3: CASTPGGDTQYF
DNA: TGTGCCAGCACCCCCGGGGGAGATACGCAGTATTTT
size: -
J: TRBJ2-3
V: TRBV12-3/TRBV12-4
D: -

CDR3: CASSFIGQGNTEAFF
DNA: TGTGCCAGCAGCTTCATCGGACAGGGGAACACTGAAGCTTTCTTT
size: -
J: TRBJ1-1
V: TRBV27
D: TRBD1

CDR3: CAWSSTGFYLRSYEQYF
DNA: TGTGCCTGGAGCTCAACAGGGTTCTACCTCCGCTCCTACGAGCAGTACTTC
size: once
J: TRBJ2-7
V: TRBV30
D: -

CDR3: CASSTNRAGDQPQHF
DNA: TGTGCCAGCAGTACGAACAGGGCGGGGGATCAGCCCCAGCATTTT
size: -
J: TRBJ1-5
V: TRBV6-6
D: -

CDR3: CASSLGTGFADTQYF
DNA: TGTGCCAGCAGCTTAGGAACAGGGTTCGCAGATACGCAGTATTTT
size: -
J: TRBJ2-3
V: TRBV7-2
D: -

CDR3: CASSPLDLVNEKLFF
DNA: TGCGCCAGCAGCCCGTTAGATCTCGTTAATGAAAAACTGTTTTTT
size: -
J: TRBJ1-4
V: TRBV5-1
D: -

CDR3: CASSPRTSGSIYEQYF
DNA: TGTGCCAGCTCACCCAGGACTAGCGGGAGTATCTACGAGCAGTACTTC
size: once
J: TRBJ2-7
V: TRBV18
D: TRBD2

CDR3: CASSHDDYGGAFF
DNA: TGTGCCAGCAGCCACGACGACTACGGGGGAGCTTTCTTT
size: -
J: TRBJ1-1
V: TRBV7-8
D: -

CDR3: CASSQDQGLNTEAFF
DNA: TGTGCCAGCAGCCAAGATCAGGGGCTGAACACTGAAGCTTTCTTT
size: once
J: TRBJ1-1
V: TRBV3-1/TRBV3-2
D: -

CDR3: CASSRSTGGSGNTIYF
DNA: TGTGCCAGCAGCCGAAGCACAGGGGGCTCTGGAAACACCATATATTTT
size: -
J: TRBJ1-3
V: TRBV3-1/TRBV3-2
D: TRBD1

CDR3: CASSSGRTITIHEQFF
DNA: TGCGCCAGCAGCTCGGGCCGGACTATTACAATCCATGAGCAGTTCTTC
size: -
J: TRBJ2-1
V: TRBV5-1
D: -

CDR3: CASSPGTSGSGDEQFF
DNA: TGTGCCAGCAGTCCCGGGACTAGCGGGAGTGGGGATGAGCAGTTCTTC
size: -
J: TRBJ2-1
V: TRBV2
D: TRBD2

CDR3: CASSLMGQGVTDTQYF
DNA: TGTGCCAGCAGCTTGATGGGACAGGGGGTAACAGATACGCAGTATTTT
size: -
J: TRBJ2-3
V: TRBV5-4
D: TRBD1

CDR3: CASTPGQGEYGYTF
DNA: TGTGCCAGCACCCCCGGACAGGGAGAATATGGCTACACCTTC
size: -
J: TRBJ1-2
V: TRBV7-9
D: TRBD1

CDR3: CASEGTYGYTF
DNA: TGTGCCAGCGAGGGAACCTATGGCTACACCTTC
size: -
J: TRBJ1-2
V: TRBV28
D: -

CDR3: CASSPASGQRIYEQYF
DNA: TGTGCCAGCAGCCCCGCTAGCGGACAAAGAATCTACGAGCAGTACTTC
size: -
J: TRBJ2-7
V: TRBV7-9
D: TRBD2

CDR3: CAWSEIGPPQGEQYF
DNA: TGTGCCTGGAGTGAGATTGGGCCCCCTCAGGGCGAGCAGTACTTC
size: once
J: TRBJ2-7
V: TRBV30
D: -

CDR3: CASSLGEGQGWGNVLTF
DNA: TGTGCCAGCAGCTTAGGAGAGGGACAGGGTTGGGGCAACGTCCTGACTTTC
size: -
J: TRBJ2-6
V: TRBV11-2
D: TRBD1

CDR3: CASRPGNRGEQYF
DNA: TGTGCCAGCAGGCCCGGGAACAGGGGCGAGCAGTACTTC
size: -
J: TRBJ2-7
V: TRBV27
D: TRBD1

CDR3: CASSASSGRLTGELFF
DNA: TGTGCCAGCAGCGCCTCTAGCGGGAGGTTGACCGGGGAGCTGTTTTTT
size: few
J: TRBJ2-2
V: TRBV7-9
D: TRBD2